Reported below is one T cell receptor beta chain. Antigen unknown. This sample stems from a study of T cell repertoires in cytomegalovirus infection. Study-wide context: It was recently identified HLA-C-restricted and well-studied HLA-B-restricted CMV epitopes that the study used. In public TCR beta signatures, there were indications of both CMV infection and matching HLA type. Study observations and caveats: Clonotype analysis showed dominance of the ex vivo response by HLA-C-restricted CMV-specific TCR beta clonotypes.

One entry per CDR3 protein results from TCRdb running MiXCR on the reads. The repertoire consists of around 710,000 distinct CDR3 sequences, with roughly 29% occurring once and the leading ten covering less than 15%. The V and J ends lost 0 bases and 5 bases respectively, with 7 bases between them. The CDR3 length is 13 residues. The germline CDR1 and CDR2 sequences are WSHSY and SAAADI. The receptor comes from a human donor in good health (CMV status not recorded). Some clones in this sample may be carry-over from other donors' samples. The rearrangement uses TRBV10-2 and TRBJ1-2; D not certain. The source material was cultured CD8+ T cells from PBMCs, sampled from culture after CMV antigen stimulation. The CDR3 DNA sequence: TGCGCCAGCAGTGAGTCCACATTTTATGGCTACACCTTC. Its translation: CASSESTFYGYTF.